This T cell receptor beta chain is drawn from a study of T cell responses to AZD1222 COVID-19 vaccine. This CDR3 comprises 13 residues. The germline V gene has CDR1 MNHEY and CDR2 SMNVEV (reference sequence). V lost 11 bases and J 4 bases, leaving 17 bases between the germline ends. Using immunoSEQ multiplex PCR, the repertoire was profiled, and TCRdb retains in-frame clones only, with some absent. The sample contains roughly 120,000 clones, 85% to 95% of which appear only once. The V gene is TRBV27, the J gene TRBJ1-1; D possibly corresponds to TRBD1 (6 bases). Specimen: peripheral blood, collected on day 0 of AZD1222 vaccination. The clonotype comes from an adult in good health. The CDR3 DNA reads TGTGCCGGCAAACAGGGCTGGGGCACTGAAGCTTTCTTT. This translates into CAGKQGWGTEAFF.